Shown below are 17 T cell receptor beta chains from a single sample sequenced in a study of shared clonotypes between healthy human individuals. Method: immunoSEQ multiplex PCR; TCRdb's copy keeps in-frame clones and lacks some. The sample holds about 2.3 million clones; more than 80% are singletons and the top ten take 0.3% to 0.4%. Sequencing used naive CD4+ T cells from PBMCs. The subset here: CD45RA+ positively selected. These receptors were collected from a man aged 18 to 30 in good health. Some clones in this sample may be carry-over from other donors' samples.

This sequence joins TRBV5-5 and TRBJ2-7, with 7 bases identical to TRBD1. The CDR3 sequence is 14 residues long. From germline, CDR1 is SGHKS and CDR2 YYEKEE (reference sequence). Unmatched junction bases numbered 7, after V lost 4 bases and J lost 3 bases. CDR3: CASSPWTGSYEQYF. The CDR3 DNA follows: TGTGCCAGCAGCCCCTGGACAGGAAGCTACGAGCAGTACTTC.

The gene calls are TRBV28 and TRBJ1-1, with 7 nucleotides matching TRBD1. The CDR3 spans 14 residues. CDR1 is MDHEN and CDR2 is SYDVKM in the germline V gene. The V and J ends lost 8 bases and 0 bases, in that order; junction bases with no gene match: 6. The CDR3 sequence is CASDEGGLNTEAFF. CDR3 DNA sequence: TGTGCCAGCGACGAAGGGGGCCTGAACACTGAAGCTTTCTTT.

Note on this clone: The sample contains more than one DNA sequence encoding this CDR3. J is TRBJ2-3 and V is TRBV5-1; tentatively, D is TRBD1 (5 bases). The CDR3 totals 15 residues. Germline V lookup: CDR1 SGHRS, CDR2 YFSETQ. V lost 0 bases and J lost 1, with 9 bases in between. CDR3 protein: CASSLEGRGTDTQYF. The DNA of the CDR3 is TGCGCCAGCAGCTTGGAAGGCAGGGGCACAGATACGCAGTATTTT. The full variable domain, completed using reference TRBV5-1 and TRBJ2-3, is KAGVTQTPRYLIKTRGQQVTLSCSPISGHRSVSWYQQTPGQGLQFLFEYFSETQRNKGNFPGRFSGRQFSNSRSEMNVSTLELGDSALYLCASSLEGRGTDTQYFGPGTRLTVL.

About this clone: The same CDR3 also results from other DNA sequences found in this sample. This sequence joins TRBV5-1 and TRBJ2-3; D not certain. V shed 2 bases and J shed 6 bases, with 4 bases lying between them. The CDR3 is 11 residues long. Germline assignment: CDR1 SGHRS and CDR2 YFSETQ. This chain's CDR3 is CASSLEDTQYF. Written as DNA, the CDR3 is TGCGCCAGCAGCTTAGAGGATACGCAGTATTTT.

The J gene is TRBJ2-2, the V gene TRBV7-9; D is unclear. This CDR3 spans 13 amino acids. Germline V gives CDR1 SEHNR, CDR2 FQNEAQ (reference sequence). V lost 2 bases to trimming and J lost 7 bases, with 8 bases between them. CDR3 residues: CASSLFELGELFF. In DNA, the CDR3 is TGTGCCAGCAGCTTATTCGAACTCGGGGAGCTGTTTTTT.

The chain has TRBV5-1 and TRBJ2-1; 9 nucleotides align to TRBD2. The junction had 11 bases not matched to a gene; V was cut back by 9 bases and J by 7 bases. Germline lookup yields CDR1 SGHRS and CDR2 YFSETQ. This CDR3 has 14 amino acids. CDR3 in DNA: TGCGCCACCGCTCGGCGGGAGGGCTGGAATGAGCAGTTCTTC. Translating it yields CATARREGWNEQFF.

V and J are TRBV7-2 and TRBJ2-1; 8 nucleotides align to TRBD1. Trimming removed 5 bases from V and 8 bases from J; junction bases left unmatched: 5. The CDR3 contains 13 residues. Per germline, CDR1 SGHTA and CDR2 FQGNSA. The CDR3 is CASSNDRGDEQFF. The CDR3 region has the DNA TGTGCCAGCAGCAATGACAGGGGCGATGAGCAGTTCTTC.

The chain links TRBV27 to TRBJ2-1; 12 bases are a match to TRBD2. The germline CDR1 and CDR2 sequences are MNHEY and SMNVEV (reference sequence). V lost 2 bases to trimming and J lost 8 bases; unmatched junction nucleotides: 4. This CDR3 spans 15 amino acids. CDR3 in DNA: TGTGCCAGCAGTTTAAGGCTAGCGGGGGGGTATGAGCAGTTCTTC. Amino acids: CASSLRLAGGYEQFF.

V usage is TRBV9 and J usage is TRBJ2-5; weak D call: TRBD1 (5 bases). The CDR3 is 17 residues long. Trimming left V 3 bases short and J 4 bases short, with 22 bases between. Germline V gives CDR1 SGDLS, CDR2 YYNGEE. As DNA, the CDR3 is TGTGCCAGCAGCGCAAGCGCCCAGGGAAGTTTCGGAGAGACCCAGTACTTC. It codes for CASSASAQGSFGETQYF.

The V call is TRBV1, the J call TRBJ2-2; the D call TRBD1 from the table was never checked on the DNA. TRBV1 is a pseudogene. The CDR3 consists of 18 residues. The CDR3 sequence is CTSSQLSIRDTNTGELFF. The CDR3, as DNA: TGCACCAGCAGCCAATTATCAATCCGGGACACCAACACCGGGGAGCTGTTTTTT.

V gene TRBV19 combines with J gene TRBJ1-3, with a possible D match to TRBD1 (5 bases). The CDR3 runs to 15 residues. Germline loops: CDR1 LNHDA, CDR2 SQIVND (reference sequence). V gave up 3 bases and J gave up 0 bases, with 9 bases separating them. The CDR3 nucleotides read TGTGCCAGTAGTATCCCGGACACCTCTGGAAACACCATATATTTT. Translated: CASSIPDTSGNTIYF.

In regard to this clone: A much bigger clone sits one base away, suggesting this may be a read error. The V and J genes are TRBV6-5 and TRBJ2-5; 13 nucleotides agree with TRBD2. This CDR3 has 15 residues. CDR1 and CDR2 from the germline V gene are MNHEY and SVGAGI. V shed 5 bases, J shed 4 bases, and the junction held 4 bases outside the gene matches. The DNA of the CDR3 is TGTGCCAGCAGTGTACTAGCGGGAGGGCTAGAGACCCAGTACTTC. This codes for CASSVLAGGLETQYF.

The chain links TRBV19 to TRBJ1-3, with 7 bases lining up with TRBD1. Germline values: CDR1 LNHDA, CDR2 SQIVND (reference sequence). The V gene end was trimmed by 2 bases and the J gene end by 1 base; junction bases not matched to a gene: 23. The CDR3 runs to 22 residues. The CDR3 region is CASSITLGQSPSAFTSGNTIYF. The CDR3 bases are TGTGCCAGTAGTATAACATTGGGACAGAGCCCTTCAGCGTTCACTTCTGGAAACACCATATATTTT.

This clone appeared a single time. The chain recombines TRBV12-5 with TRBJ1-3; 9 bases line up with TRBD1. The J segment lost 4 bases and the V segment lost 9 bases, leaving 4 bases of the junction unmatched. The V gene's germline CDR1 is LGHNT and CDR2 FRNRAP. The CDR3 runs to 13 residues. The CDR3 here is CASRDREGNTIYF. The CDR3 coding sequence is TGTGCTAGCCGGGACAGGGAAGGAAACACCATATATTTT.

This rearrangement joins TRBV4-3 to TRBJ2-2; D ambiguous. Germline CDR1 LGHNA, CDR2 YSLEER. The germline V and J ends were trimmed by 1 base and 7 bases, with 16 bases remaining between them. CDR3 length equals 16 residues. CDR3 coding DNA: TGCGCCAGCAGCCAAGCCCCATCCCCCTCAATCGGGGAGCTGTTTTTT. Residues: CASSQAPSPSIGELFF.

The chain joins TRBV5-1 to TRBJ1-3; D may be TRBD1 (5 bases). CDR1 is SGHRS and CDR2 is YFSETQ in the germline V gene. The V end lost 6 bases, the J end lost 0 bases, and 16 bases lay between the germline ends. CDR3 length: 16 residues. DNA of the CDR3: TGCGCCAGCAATCCCGGGACGGCCCTCTCTGGAAACACCATATATTTT. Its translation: CASNPGTALSGNTIYF.

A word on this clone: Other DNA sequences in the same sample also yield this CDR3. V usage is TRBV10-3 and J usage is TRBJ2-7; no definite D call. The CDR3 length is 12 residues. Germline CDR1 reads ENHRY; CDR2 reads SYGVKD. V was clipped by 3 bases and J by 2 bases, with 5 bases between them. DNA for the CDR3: TGTGCCATCAGTGACGGTACCTACGAGCAGTACTTC. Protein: CAISDGTYEQYF.